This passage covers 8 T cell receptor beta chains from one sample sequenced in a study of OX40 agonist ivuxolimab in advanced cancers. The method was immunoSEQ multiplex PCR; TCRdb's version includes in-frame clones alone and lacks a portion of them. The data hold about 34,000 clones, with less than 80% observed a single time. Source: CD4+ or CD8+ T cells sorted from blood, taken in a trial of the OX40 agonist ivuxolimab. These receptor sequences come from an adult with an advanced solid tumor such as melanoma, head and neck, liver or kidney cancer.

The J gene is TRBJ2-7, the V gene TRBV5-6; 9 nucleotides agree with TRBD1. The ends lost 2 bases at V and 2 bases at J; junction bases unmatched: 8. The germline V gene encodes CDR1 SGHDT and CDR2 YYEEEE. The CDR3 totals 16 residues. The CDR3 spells CASSLTGQGLTYEQYF. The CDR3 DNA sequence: TGTGCCAGCAGCTTAACTGGACAGGGGCTTACCTACGAGCAGTACTTC. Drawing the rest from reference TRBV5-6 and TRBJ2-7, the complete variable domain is DAGVTQSPTHLIKTRGQQVTLRCSPKSGHDTVSWYQQALGQGPQFIFQYYEEEERQRGNFPDRFSGHQFPNYSSELNVNALLLGDSALYLCASSLTGQGLTYEQYFGPGTRLTVT.

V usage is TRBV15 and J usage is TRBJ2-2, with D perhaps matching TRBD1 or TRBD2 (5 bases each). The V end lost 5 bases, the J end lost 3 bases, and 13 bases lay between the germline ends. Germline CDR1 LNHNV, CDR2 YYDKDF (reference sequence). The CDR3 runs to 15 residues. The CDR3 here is CATSGTSFHTGELFF. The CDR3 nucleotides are TGTGCCACCAGCGGGACCTCCTTCCACACCGGGGAGCTGTTTTTT. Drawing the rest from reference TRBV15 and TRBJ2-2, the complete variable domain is DAMVIQNPRYQVTQFGKPVTLSCSQTLNHNVMYWYQQKSSQAPKLLFHYYDKDFNNEADTPDNFQSRRPNTSFCFLDIRSPGLGDTAMYLCATSGTSFHTGELFFGEGSRLTVL.

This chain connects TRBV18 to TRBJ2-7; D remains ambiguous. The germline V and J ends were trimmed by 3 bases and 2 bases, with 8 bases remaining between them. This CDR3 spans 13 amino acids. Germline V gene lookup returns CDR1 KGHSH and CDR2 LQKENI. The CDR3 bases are TGTGCCAGCTCACCCCGGGCTACCTACGAGCAGTACTTC. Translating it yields CASSPRATYEQYF.

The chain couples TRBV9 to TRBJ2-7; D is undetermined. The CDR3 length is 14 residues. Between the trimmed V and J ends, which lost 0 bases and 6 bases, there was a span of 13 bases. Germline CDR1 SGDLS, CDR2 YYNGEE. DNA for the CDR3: TGTGCCAGCAGCGTAGATGGTAACAGTCGCGAGCAGTACTTC. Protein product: CASSVDGNSREQYF.

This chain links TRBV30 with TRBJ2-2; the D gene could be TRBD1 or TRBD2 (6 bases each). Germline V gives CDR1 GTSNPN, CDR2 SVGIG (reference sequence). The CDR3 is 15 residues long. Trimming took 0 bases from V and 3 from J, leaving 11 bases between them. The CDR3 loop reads CAWSVLGGHTGELFF. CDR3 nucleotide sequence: TGTGCCTGGAGTGTTTTAGGGGGGCACACCGGGGAGCTGTTTTTT.

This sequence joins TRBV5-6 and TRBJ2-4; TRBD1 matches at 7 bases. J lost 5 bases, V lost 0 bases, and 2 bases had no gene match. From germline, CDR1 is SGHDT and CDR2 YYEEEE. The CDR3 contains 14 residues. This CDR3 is CASSLVQGENIQYF. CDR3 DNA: TGTGCCAGCAGCTTGGTGCAGGGGGAAAACATTCAGTACTTC.

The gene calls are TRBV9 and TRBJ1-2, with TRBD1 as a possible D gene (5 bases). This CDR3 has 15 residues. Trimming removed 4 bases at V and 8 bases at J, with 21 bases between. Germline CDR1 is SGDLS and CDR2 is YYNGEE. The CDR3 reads CASSSYRDLVRGYTF. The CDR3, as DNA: TGTGCCAGCAGCTCCTATCGGGACCTCGTCCGAGGCTACACCTTC.

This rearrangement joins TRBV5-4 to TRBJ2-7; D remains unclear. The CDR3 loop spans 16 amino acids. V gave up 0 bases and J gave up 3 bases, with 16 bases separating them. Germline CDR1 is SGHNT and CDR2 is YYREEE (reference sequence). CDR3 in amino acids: CASSLALGVGIYEQYF. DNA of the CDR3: TGTGCCAGCAGCTTGGCCTTAGGTGTGGGGATCTACGAGCAGTACTTC.